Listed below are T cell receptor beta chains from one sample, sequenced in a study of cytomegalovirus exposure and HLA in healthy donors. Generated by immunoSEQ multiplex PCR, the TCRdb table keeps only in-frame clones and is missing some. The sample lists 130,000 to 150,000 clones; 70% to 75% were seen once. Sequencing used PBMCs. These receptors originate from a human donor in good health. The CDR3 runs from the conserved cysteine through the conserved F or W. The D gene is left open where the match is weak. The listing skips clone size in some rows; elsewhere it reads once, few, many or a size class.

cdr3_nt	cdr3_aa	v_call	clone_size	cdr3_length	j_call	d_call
TGTGCCAGCAGCTTGAGCTTAGCGGGAAACAATGAGCAGTTCTTC	CASSLSLAGNNEQFF	TRBV5-8	NA	15	TRBJ2-1	TRBD2
TGTGCCAGCTCAAAACTACCCGGGACAGGTAGTTCAAACTATGGCTACACCTTC	CASSKLPGTGSSNYGYTF	TRBV18	NA	18	TRBJ1-2	TRBD1
TGTGCCAGCAGCTTAGTAGGCCGACAGGATCCTTTCTTT	CASSLVGRQDPFF	TRBV7-8	NA	13	TRBJ1-1	NA
TGTGCCAGCAGCGAGGGACTATGCGAGCAGTACTTC	CASSEGLCEQYF	TRBV5-6	NA	12	TRBJ2-7	TRBD2
TGTGCCAGCAGCCCTCTCACAGGGGGCTCCTACGAGCAGTACTTC	CASSPLTGGSYEQYF	TRBV7-2	NA	15	TRBJ2-7	TRBD1
TGCGCCAGCAGCCCTTCTAGCGGGACTGAGCAGTTCTTC	CASSPSSGTEQFF	TRBV4-1	few	13	TRBJ2-1	TRBD2
TGTGCCAGCAGCTTCCAGGTGGAAGGTCAGCCCCAGCATTTT	CASSFQVEGQPQHF	TRBV7-8	NA	14	TRBJ1-5	NA
TGTGCCAGCAGCTTAGAGGGCGGTGATGAGCAGTTCTTC	CASSLEGGDEQFF	TRBV7-3	NA	13	TRBJ2-1	NA
TGTGCCAGCAGTCCCGACAGGAGGAAAAACATTCAGTACTTC	CASSPDRRKNIQYF	TRBV5-4	NA	14	TRBJ2-4	NA
TGTGCCAGCAGTTTGACAGGGTTAGGGTACGAGCAGTACTTC	CASSLTGLGYEQYF	TRBV6-5	NA	14	TRBJ2-7	TRBD1
TGCGCCAGCAGCCAGTTCGCGTCCTACAATGAGCAGTTCTTC	CASSQFASYNEQFF	TRBV4-1	NA	14	TRBJ2-1	NA
TGTGCCAGAAGCTTGTCGGGCCGGGACTTTCGCACAGATACGCAGTATTTT	CARSLSGRDFRTDTQYF	TRBV5-3	NA	17	TRBJ2-3	NA
TGTGCCAGCAGTGGGACAGAGGAGTCCGGTGAGCAGTTCTTC	CASSGTEESGEQFF	TRBV6-4	NA	14	TRBJ2-1	NA
TGTGCCACCAGCCAAGACAGAGCAACTAATGAAAAACTGTTTTTT	CATSQDRATNEKLFF	TRBV15	once	15	TRBJ1-4	NA
TGTGCCAGCAGCAAAGACTCCCAAACGACAGGGGACTACGAGCAGTACTTC	CASSKDSQTTGDYEQYF	TRBV21-1	NA	17	TRBJ2-7	NA
TGTGCCAGCGTAGGCGGGGGGAGGGATACGCAGTATTTT	CASVGGGRDTQYF	TRBV2	NA	13	TRBJ2-3	TRBD2
TGTGCCAGCAGCGTAGCGCCGGGACAACGAGAGACCCAGTACTTC	CASSVAPGQRETQYF	TRBV9	NA	15	TRBJ2-5	NA
TGTGCCAGCAGGAATACCCCCCGGGACAGGCTATCCTACGAGCAGTACTTC	CASRNTPRDRLSYEQYF	TRBV28	NA	17	TRBJ2-7	TRBD1
TGTGCCTGGAGTGTATTCCCCGACAGCCTCTATGGCTACACCTTC	CAWSVFPDSLYGYTF	TRBV30	NA	15	TRBJ1-2	NA
TGCGCCAGCAGCTTGGCGGGGGGGCCCCGCAAGCAGTACTTC	CASSLAGGPRKQYF	TRBV5-1	few	14	TRBJ2-7	TRBD2
TGTGCCACCAGCTCCGGACACCGGACCTACGAGCAGTACTTC	CATSSGHRTYEQYF	TRBV15	NA	14	TRBJ2-7	NA
TGTGCCAGCTCTCTGGACAGGGCAGATACGCAGTATTTT	CASSLDRADTQYF	TRBV18	NA	13	TRBJ2-3	TRBD1
TGTGCCAGCAGCCTTGAGGAGGGCGGCCCCGAAGCTTTCTTT	CASSLEEGGPEAFF	TRBV13	NA	14	TRBJ1-1	NA
TGTGCCAGCAGCCCTCAGAACTCTGGGGCCAACGTCCTGACTTTC	CASSPQNSGANVLTF	TRBV7-8	NA	15	TRBJ2-6	NA
TGCGCCAGCTCCCTTCGAAGTGGACTAGCGGGGGTTTCCTACGAGCAGTACTTC	CASSLRSGLAGVSYEQYF	TRBV5-1	NA	18	TRBJ2-7	TRBD2
TGTGCCTGGAGTCCGGGACAGGCGTTGAACACTGAAGCTTTCTTT	CAWSPGQALNTEAFF	TRBV30	few	15	TRBJ1-1	TRBD1
TGTGCCAGCAGTTTAATCGGGGGTTTGAACACTGAAGCTTTCTTT	CASSLIGGLNTEAFF	TRBV27	NA	15	TRBJ1-1	NA
TGTGCCTGGAGTGAGGGGGCTAGCGATGAGACCCAGTACTTC	CAWSEGASDETQYF	TRBV30	NA	14	TRBJ2-5	NA
TGCGCCAGCAGCTTGGAAGGTAGCGGGGGGACCTCATGGACCCAGTACTTC	CASSLEGSGGTSWTQYF	TRBV5-1	few	17	TRBJ2-5	TRBD2